These 10 T cell receptor beta chains share one sample of origin, sequenced in a study of OX40 agonist ivuxolimab in advanced cancers. Here immunoSEQ multiplex PCR was the method, and the copy in TCRdb shows in-frame clones only, minus some. The repertoire has fewer than 85,000 clones, roughly 92% of them found once; the top ten carry approximately 10%. Sequenced here: CD4+ or CD8+ T cells sorted from blood, sampled in a trial of the OX40 agonist ivuxolimab. The receptors stem from an adult with an advanced solid tumor such as melanoma, head and neck, liver or kidney cancer.

The chain recombines TRBV11-2 with TRBJ2-7; 7 positions match TRBD1. V lost 3 bases to trimming and J lost 3 bases; unmatched junction nucleotides: 11. Germline values: CDR1 SGHAT, CDR2 FQNNGV. This CDR3 has 16 residues. In DNA form, the CDR3 reads TGTGCCAGCAGCTTTCCCCGAACAGGGGTCGACTACGAGCAGTACTTC. Residues: CASSFPRTGVDYEQYF.

This clone was found once. The chain carries TRBV27 and TRBJ2-7; perhaps TRBD2 as D (6 bases). The germline CDR1 and CDR2 sequences are MNHEY and SMNVEV (reference sequence). The CDR3 consists of 15 residues. The V and J ends lost 5 bases and 0 bases respectively, with 14 bases between them. The CDR3 spells CASSQLGDSSYEQYF. The CDR3 nucleotides are TGTGCCAGCAGTCAACTTGGGGACTCCTCCTACGAGCAGTACTTC.

The J gene is TRBJ2-7, the V gene TRBV9, with 9 bases lining up with TRBD2. The CDR3 extends over 16 amino acids. CDR1 and CDR2 (germline): SGDLS, YYNGEE. V gave up 0 bases and J gave up 0 bases; unmatched junction bases: 4. The chain's CDR3 is CASSVDSGGSSYEQYF. For the CDR3, the DNA is TGTGCCAGCAGCGTAGATAGCGGGGGCAGCTCCTACGAGCAGTACTTC.

The DNA for the CDR3 is TGTGCCAGCAGTTACTCGGACCCGAGGGGCTATGGCTACACCTTC. It codes for CASSYSDPRGYGYTF. The chain is built from TRBV6-5 and TRBJ1-2; possibly TRBD1 for D (5 bases). The germline V gene has CDR1 MNHEY and CDR2 SVGAGI. The V gene lost 0 bases and the J gene lost 4 bases, with 12 bases spanning the gap. The CDR3 has 15 residues.

V is TRBV7-9 and J is TRBJ2-7, with 7 bases that match TRBD2. This CDR3 is 13 amino acids long. Germline V CDR1 and CDR2: SEHNR, FQNEAQ (reference sequence). V shed 4 bases, J shed 0 bases, and the junction held 0 bases outside the gene matches. The CDR3 region is CASSWEGSYEQYF. The CDR3 nucleotides are TGTGCCAGCAGCTGGGAGGGCTCCTACGAGCAGTACTTC. Using reference TRBV7-9 and TRBJ2-7 for the parts outside the CDR3, the full variable domain is DTGVSQNPRHKITKRGQNVTFRCDPISEHNRLYWYRQTLGQGPEFLTYFQNEAQLEKSRLLSDRFSAERPKGSFSTLEIQRTEQGDSAMYLCASSWEGSYEQYFGPGTRLTVT.

This chain joins TRBV29-1 and TRBJ1-1; D call uncertain. In germline, CDR1 is SQVTM, CDR2 ANQGSEA. Between the trimmed V and J ends, which lost 5 bases and 3 bases, there was a span of 10 bases. CDR3 length: 12 residues. In DNA form, the CDR3 reads TGCAGCGTTACCGGGATATACACTGAAGCTTTCTTT. Protein sequence: CSVTGIYTEAFF.

This rearrangement joins TRBV11-2 to TRBJ2-7; D gene unclear. This CDR3 is 15 amino acids long. The V gene lost 4 bases and the J gene lost 1 base, with 14 bases spanning the gap. Germline assignment: CDR1 SGHAT and CDR2 FQNNGV. CDR3 sequence (DNA): TGTGCCAGCAGCTCTTCAGAGAATTTGTCCTACGAGCAGTACTTC. Translated: CASSSSENLSYEQYF.

The rearrangement links TRBV18 to TRBJ1-1; 10 bases fit TRBD1. J gave up 11 bases and V 0 bases, and 0 bases lay outside the gene matches. Germline lookup yields CDR1 KGHSH and CDR2 LQKENI. There are 12 residues in the CDR3. The CDR3 nucleotides read TGTGCCAGCTCACCACCGGGACAGGGGGCTTTCTTT. Translated: CASSPPGQGAFF.

This clone was counted only a few times. This chain joins TRBV25-1 and TRBJ1-1; possibly TRBD1 for D (5 bases). The CDR3 has 14 amino acids. Germline V gene sequence: CDR1 MGHDK, CDR2 SYGVNS. The V and J ends lost 9 bases and 4 bases respectively, with 18 bases between them. The CDR3 loop is CASTLEGRGTEAFF. The CDR3 nucleotides are TGTGCCAGTACCCTCGAGGGGAGGGGCACTGAAGCTTTCTTT.

The chain combines TRBV7-8 with TRBJ2-7, with D maybe TRBD1 (6 bases). V lost 5 bases, J lost 6 bases, and 14 bases lay in between. The CDR3 sequence is 13 residues long. CDR1 is SGHVS and CDR2 is FQNEAQ in the germline V gene. The DNA for the CDR3 is TGTGCCAGCAGCGTACACCAGGACAGCGAGCAGTACTTC. This codes for CASSVHQDSEQYF.